This T cell receptor (beta chain) was found in a study of technical replicates of blood from a handful of donors. The repertoire was sequenced with immunoSEQ multiplex PCR; TCRdb's copy has only in-frame clones and lacks some. The repertoire consists of approximately 89,000 clones, with 94% occurring once and the leading ten covering about 0.39%. With 6 bases removed from V and 10 bases from J, the gap between germline ends came to 13 bases. The germline gives CDR1 SQVTM, CDR2 ANQGSEA. This CDR3 is 11 amino acids long. The rearrangement links TRBV29-1 to TRBJ2-4; D remains unclear. Source material: T cells isolated from PBMCs. This clonotype was obtained from a human donor in good health. This CDR3 reads CSVLSGVIQYF. For the CDR3, the DNA is TGCAGCGTCTTGAGTGGAGTTATTCAGTACTTC.